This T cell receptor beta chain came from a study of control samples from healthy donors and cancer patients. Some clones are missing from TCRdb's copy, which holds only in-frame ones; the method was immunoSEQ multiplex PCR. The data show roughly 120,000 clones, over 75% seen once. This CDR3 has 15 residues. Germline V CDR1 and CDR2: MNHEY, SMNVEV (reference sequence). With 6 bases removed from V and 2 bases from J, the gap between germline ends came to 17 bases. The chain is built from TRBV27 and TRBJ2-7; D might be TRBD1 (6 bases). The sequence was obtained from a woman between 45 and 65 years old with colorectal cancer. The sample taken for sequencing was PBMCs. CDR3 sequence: CASSIYGTYAYEQYF. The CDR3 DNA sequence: TGTGCCAGCAGCATATACGGGACATATGCCTACGAGCAGTACTTC.